These T cell receptor beta chains were read from a single sample in a study of T-cell reconstitution after alpha-beta-depleted transplantation in children. From the PCR reads, TCRdb called clonotypes with MiXCR, one entry per CDR3 protein. The sample holds approximately 500,000 distinct CDR3 sequences, about 10% seen once. This sample comprised PBMCs, obtained before TCRalphabeta/CD19-depleted stem cell transplant. These receptors all stem from a child aged 2-15 years with inherited bone marrow failure, due to receive a stem cell transplant. The CDR3 runs from the conserved cysteine through the conserved F or W. D genes are given only for firm matches. A row's size may be missing; if present it is once, few, many or a size class.

D gene | clone size | J gene | V gene | CDR3 protein | CDR3 DNA
. | many | TRBJ2-3 | TRBV4-3 | CASSQRVRGTQYF | TGCGCCAGCAGCCAGCGGGTGAGGGGTACGCAGTATTTT
. | . | TRBJ1-2 | TRBV3-1 | CASSQDYQGGDTF | TGTGCCAGCAGCCAAGATTACCAGGGAGGCGACACCTTC
TRBD1 | many | TRBJ1-4 | TRBV10-3 | CAISESGQGDEKLFF | TGTGCCATCAGTGAGTCCGGACAGGGGGATGAAAAACTGTTTTTT
. | many | TRBJ1-3 | TRBV5-1 | CASSRTDRNTIYF | TGCGCCAGCAGTCGGACAGACCGAAACACCATATATTTT
TRBD1 | many | TRBJ2-7 | TRBV7-2 | CASSILTGGSYEQYF | TGTGCCAGCAGCATCCTGACAGGGGGCTCCTACGAGCAGTACTTC
TRBD1 | many | TRBJ1-1 | TRBV27 | CASSLGTGMDTEAFF | TGTGCCAGCAGTTTAGGGACAGGGATGGACACTGAAGCTTTCTTT
. | few | TRBJ2-7 | TRBV13 | CASSSTGTGFYEQYF | TGTGCCAGCAGCTCCACCGGGACGGGCTTCTACGAGCAGTACTTC
TRBD2 | few | TRBJ2-7 | TRBV20-1 | CSARLAGGLAEQYF | TGCAGTGCTAGACTAGCGGGAGGGCTCGCCGAGCAGTACTTC
TRBD1 | many | TRBJ2-7 | TRBV29-1 | CSVVGGRGSGEQYF | TGCAGCGTTGTAGGGGGCAGGGGGTCTGGCGAGCAGTACTTC
. | many | TRBJ1-2 | TRBV7-9 | CASSFMTGAVWGYTF | TGTGCCAGCAGCTTCATGACCGGGGCCGTGTGGGGCTACACCTTC
. | many | TRBJ2-7 | TRBV5-1 | CASSVSLGRLLEQYF | TGCGCCAGCAGCGTGAGTCTGGGCCGACTCCTCGAGCAGTACTTC
. | . | TRBJ2-1 | TRBV19 | CASSTDLRGEQFF | TGTGCCAGTAGTACTGACCTGAGGGGTGAGCAGTTCTTC
. | many | TRBJ2-5 | TRBV10-1 | CASSPGGSETQYF | TGCGCCAGCAGTCCTGGGGGATCCGAGACCCAGTACTTC
TRBD1 | many | TRBJ2-2 | TRBV14 | CASSQKDRGLDTGELFF | TGTGCCAGCAGCCAGAAGGACAGGGGGCTGGACACCGGGGAGCTGTTTTTT
. | many | TRBJ1-1 | TRBV15 | CATSRDVRRDTEAFF | TGTGCCACCAGCAGAGATGTGAGGCGTGACACTGAAGCTTTCTTT
. | . | TRBJ1-2 | TRBV20-1 | CSARDPQGGSYGYTF | TGCAGTGCTAGAGATCCGCAGGGCGGGAGCTATGGCTACACCTTC
TRBD2 | few | TRBJ2-5 | TRBV7-6 | CASSLAGLAGDYQETQYF | TGTGCCAGCAGCTTAGCTGGACTAGCGGGAGATTACCAAGAGACCCAGTACTTC
TRBD2 | many | TRBJ2-1 | TRBV7-2 | CASSLVGLAGAPNEQFF | TGTGCCAGCAGCTTAGTCGGGCTAGCGGGAGCCCCCAATGAGCAGTTCTTC
TRBD2 | few | TRBJ2-7 | TRBV5-6 | CASNLAGSSYEQYF | TGTGCCAGCAACCTAGCGGGGTCCTCCTACGAGCAGTACTTC
TRBD2 | many | TRBJ2-2 | TRBV10-1 | CASSEKPGLDTGELFF | TGCGCCAGCAGTGAAAAGCCGGGACTAGACACCGGGGAGCTGTTTTTT
. | many | TRBJ2-1 | TRBV6-5 | CASSYSREKGYNEQFF | TGTGCCAGCAGTTACTCGAGGGAGAAGGGCTACAATGAGCAGTTCTTC
. | many | TRBJ1-2 | TRBV4-3 | CASSQEGERHGYTF | TGCGCCAGCAGCCAAGAAGGTGAGCGGCATGGCTACACCTTC
. | many | TRBJ2-5 | TRBV18 | CASSPPTGRETQYF | TGTGCCAGCTCGCCCCCGACAGGGAGGGAGACCCAGTACTTC
. | many | TRBJ1-2 | TRBV5-1 | CASSLGQGPGGYTF | TGCGCCAGCAGCTTGGGGCAGGGCCCCGGCGGCTACACCTTC
TRBD2 | many | TRBJ2-7 | TRBV20-1 | CSARSKWTSGISYEQYF | TGCAGTGCTAGATCAAAATGGACTAGCGGGATCTCCTACGAGCAGTACTTC
. | many | TRBJ2-3 | TRBV10-3 | CAISDPDSPFTDTQYF | TGTGCCATCAGTGACCCCGACTCGCCCTTCACAGATACGCAGTATTTT
TRBD2 | . | TRBJ2-3 | TRBV30 | CAWGGVGGTDTQYF | TGTGCCTGGGGGGGGGTTGGCGGCACAGATACGCAGTATTTT
. | many | TRBJ2-3 | TRBV15 | CATSRAGSGKDTQYF | TGTGCCACCAGCAGAGCCGGGTCGGGGAAAGATACGCAGTATTTT
TRBD1 | . | TRBJ2-2 | TRBV25-1 | CASSAQGAGTGELFF | TGTGCCAGCAGTGCTCAGGGGGCAGGTACCGGGGAGCTGTTTTTT
TRBD1 | many | TRBJ2-3 | TRBV4-3 | CASSQDLGGTGYTDTQYF | TGCGCCAGCAGCCAAGATTTGGGCGGGACAGGGTATACAGATACGCAGTATTTT
TRBD2 | many | TRBJ2-1 | TRBV6-2/TRBV6-3 | CASSSVAGGPNEQFF | TGTGCCAGCAGTTCGGTAGCGGGAGGGCCCAATGAGCAGTTCTTC
TRBD2 | . | TRBJ2-7 | TRBV19 | CASSPSGRTYEQYF | TGTGCCAGTAGCCCCAGCGGGAGGACCTACGAGCAGTACTTC
TRBD2 | many | TRBJ2-1 | TRBV20-1 | CSARAPLGTSGRSYNEQFF | TGCAGTGCTAGAGCGCCCCTTGGGACTAGCGGGAGATCGTACAATGAGCAGTTCTTC
. | many | TRBJ2-7 | TRBV9 | CASSVSGENSREQYF | TGTGCCAGCAGCGTATCGGGGGAGAATTCTCGGGAGCAGTACTTC
TRBD2 | many | TRBJ2-1 | TRBV7-6 | CASSLGNGREIHNEQFF | TGTGCCAGCAGCTTAGGTAACGGGCGGGAGATACACAATGAGCAGTTCTTC
. | many | TRBJ1-1 | TRBV20-1 | CSARGRKGIHTEAFF | TGCAGTGCTAGAGGGCGGAAGGGAATTCACACTGAAGCTTTCTTT
. | . | TRBJ2-1 | TRBV3-1 | CASSHGSGEQFF | TGTGCCAGCAGCCACGGGTCAGGTGAGCAGTTCTTC
. | many | TRBJ1-2 | TRBV7-2 | CASSAMDRYGYTF | TGTGCCAGCAGCGCAATGGACAGATATGGCTACACCTTC
. | many | TRBJ2-2 | TRBV28 | CASSLRKGTPPAGELFF | TGTGCCAGCAGTTTGCGGAAGGGGACACCCCCGGCGGGGGAGCTGTTTTTT
. | . | TRBJ2-5 | TRBV5-1 | CASNLGGQETQYF | TGCGCCAGCAATTTAGGGGGTCAAGAGACCCAGTACTTC
TRBD2 | many | TRBJ2-3 | TRBV20-1 | CSAARTRNPDTQYF | TGCAGTGCCGCACGGACTAGAAATCCAGATACGCAGTATTTT
TRBD1 | few | TRBJ2-3 | TRBV29-1 | CSVPGRTGRTDTQYF | TGCAGCGTGCCGGGGCGGACAGGGCGCACAGATACGCAGTATTTT
. | many | TRBJ2-5 | TRBV4-3 | CASSQDGRLETQYF | TGCGCCAGCAGCCAAGATGGGCGCCTGGAGACCCAGTACTTC
TRBD1 | many | TRBJ2-1 | TRBV29-1 | CSAFVFGTGIANEQFF | TGCAGCGCCTTTGTCTTCGGGACAGGGATCGCTAATGAGCAGTTCTTC
TRBD1 | many | TRBJ1-2 | TRBV27 | CASTGTGGNYGYTF | TGTGCCAGCACGGGGACAGGCGGTAACTATGGCTACACCTTC
TRBD1 | many | TRBJ2-2 | TRBV27 | CASRRDRGRELFF | TGTGCCAGCAGGAGGGACAGGGGGAGGGAGCTGTTTTTT